The next 18 T cell receptor beta chains were all read from a single sample in a study of T-cell memory formation after mild COVID-19. TCRdb redid the calling of the 5' RACE reads with MiXCR, one entry per CDR3 protein. This sample has about 540,000 distinct CDR3 sequences; around 21% occur once, and the top ten carry under 15%. Sequencing input: PBMCs or a T cell subset sorted from them (not recorded which). These receptors were taken from an adult woman who had mild COVID-19 (a few samples of this study predate the infection). Cell type and time point are not known.

The sample holds a few counts of this clonotype. V is TRBV7-8 and J is TRBJ1-1; possibly TRBD1 for D (6 bases). The CDR3 consists of 14 residues. With 2 bases removed from V and 3 bases from J, the gap between germline ends came to 10 bases. Germline loops: CDR1 SGHVS, CDR2 FQNEAQ. The CDR3: CASSLTGGHTEAFF. The CDR3 nucleotides are TGTGCCAGCAGCTTAACGGGGGGCCACACTGAAGCTTTCTTT.

This chain links TRBV30 with TRBJ2-6, with no clear D. CDR1 and CDR2 from the germline V gene are GTSNPN and SVGIG (reference sequence). Trimming left V 2 bases short and J 0 bases short, with 8 bases between. This CDR3 has 15 amino acids. CDR3 protein: CAWSFRLSGANVLTF. In nucleotides, the CDR3 is TGTGCCTGGAGTTTTAGACTCTCTGGGGCCAACGTCCTGACTTTC. The entire variable domain, with the rest obtained from reference TRBV30 and TRBJ2-6, is as follows: SQTIHQWPATLVQPVGSPLSLECTVEGTSNPNLYWYRQAAGRGLQLLFYSVGIGQISSEVPQNLSASRPQDRQFILSSKKLLLSDSGFYLCAWSFRLSGANVLTFGAGSRLTVL.

The chain links TRBV19 to TRBJ2-7; D ambiguous. Germline V gene sequence: CDR1 LNHDA, CDR2 SQIVND (reference sequence). V dropped 5 bases and J dropped 2 bases, with 16 bases sitting between them. The CDR3 totals 15 residues. DNA for the CDR3: TGTGCCAGTAGTCCTTCTATAGGGTACCCCTACGAGCAGTACTTC. This translates into CASSPSIGYPYEQYF.

This clonotype was counted many times. In DNA, the CDR3 is TGTGCCAGCTCACCTTATCCGGATGGGACTGAAGCTTTCTTT. Protein product: CASSPYPDGTEAFF. This chain uses TRBV18 with TRBJ1-1; D not certain. CDR3 length: 14 residues. Germline lookup yields CDR1 KGHSH and CDR2 LQKENI. The ends were cut back, 3 bases at V and 5 bases at J, with 13 bases in the middle.

The sample holds a few counts of this clonotype. The chain employs TRBV15 and TRBJ2-5; TRBD2 might be the D (6 bases). CDR1 and CDR2 from the germline V gene are LNHNV and YYDKDF (reference sequence). The germline V and J ends were trimmed by 5 bases and 0 bases, with 13 bases remaining between them. The CDR3 is 15 residues long. The CDR3 reads CATSRAGQYQETQYF. The CDR3 nucleotides read TGTGCCACCAGCCGAGCGGGCCAGTACCAAGAGACCCAGTACTTC.

This clonotype has more than one count but fewer than ten. The chain uses TRBV4-1 and TRBJ2-1; 7 nucleotides line up with TRBD1. The germline V gene has CDR1 MGHRA and CDR2 YSYEKL. The ends lost 3 bases at V and 6 bases at J; junction bases unmatched: 14. The CDR3 extends over 17 amino acids. The DNA for the CDR3 is TGCGCCAGCAGCCAGGACCCTCTAGGGGGCTTGACCAATGAGCAGTTCTTC. Residues: CASSQDPLGGLTNEQFF.

This clonotype showed up just a few times. The chain recombines TRBV12-3 or TRBV12-4 with TRBJ1-2; 9 nucleotides agree with TRBD1. V lost 6 bases and J lost 5; bases outside the gene matches: 10. The CDR3 contains 15 residues. The CDR3 reads CASSPSPGQGYGYTF. As DNA, the CDR3 is TGTGCCAGCAGCCCTTCCCCGGGACAGGGATATGGCTACACCTTC.

The V and J genes are TRBV4-2 and TRBJ2-3; perhaps TRBD2 as D (6 bases). Trimming shortened V by 4 bases and J by 2 bases, and 16 bases separated the two germline ends. The CDR3 sequence is 16 residues long. CDR1 LGHNA and CDR2 YNFKEQ come from the germline V gene. The chain's CDR3 is CASSPGNSGPTDTQYF. CDR3 nucleotides: TGTGCCAGCAGCCCCGGAAATAGCGGACCCACAGATACGCAGTATTTT.

This chain uses TRBV12-3 or TRBV12-4 with TRBJ2-2, with D tentatively TRBD1 or TRBD2 (5 bases each). CDR3 length equals 16 residues. Trimming stripped 4 bases from V and 0 bases from J, with 12 bases between. CDR3 amino acids: CASSWDGISNTGELFF. The CDR3 nucleotides are TGTGCCAGCAGTTGGGACGGAATCTCGAACACCGGGGAGCTGTTTTTT.

The rearrangement uses TRBV19 and TRBJ1-1; D not resolved. Trimming left V 3 bases short and J 1 base short, with 6 bases between. The V gene's germline CDR1 is LNHDA and CDR2 SQIVND (reference sequence). The CDR3 sequence is 13 residues long. The CDR3 DNA reads as TGTGCCAGTAGTATGAGGGAGAACACTGAAGCTTTCTTT. Protein sequence: CASSMRENTEAFF.

The table lists this clonotype with a few counts. The chain employs TRBV7-9 and TRBJ2-3; no clear D gene. Deletions cut 0 bases from V and 8 bases from J, with 15 bases between. Germline assignment: CDR1 SEHNR and CDR2 FQNEAQ (reference sequence). CDR3 size: 15 residues. The CDR3 DNA reads as TGTGCCAGCAGCTTAGCGGTGGCAGTAATGGGTACGCAGTATTTT. It is translated as CASSLAVAVMGTQYF.

With respect to this clonotype: Germline and junction disagree at one end, which may indicate a read error. The chain uses TRBV5-1 and TRBJ2-7; 7 nucleotides agree with TRBD2. This CDR3 region has 13 residues. Germline assignment: CDR1 SGHRS and CDR2 YFSETQ. The CDR3 is CASRFPGQGGKYF. CDR3 nucleotide sequence: TGCGCCAGCCGCTTTCCGGGGCAGGGAGGGAAGTACTTC.

This clonotype occurred a few times. The chain is built from TRBV27 and TRBJ1-1; D gene unclear. Trimming stripped 0 bases from V and 5 bases from J, with 10 bases between. This CDR3 is 14 amino acids long. Germline CDR1 is MNHEY and CDR2 is SMNVEV (reference sequence). The CDR3 region is CASSLSPMRTEAFF. The DNA for the CDR3 is TGTGCCAGCAGTTTATCTCCGATGAGGACTGAAGCTTTCTTT.

The CDR3 coding sequence is TGCGCCAGCAGCCCGGGGACTAGTTACTTTCGCACAGATACGCAGTATTTT. It specifies CASSPGTSYFRTDTQYF. The chain uses TRBV5-1 and TRBJ2-3; 8 bases are a match to TRBD2. With V trimmed by 4 bases and J by 1 base, 11 bases remained unmatched. The germline V gene encodes CDR1 SGHRS and CDR2 YFSETQ. The CDR3 extends over 17 amino acids. Based on the CDR3 plus reference TRBV5-1 and TRBJ2-3, the full variable domain is KAGVTQTPRYLIKTRGQQVTLSCSPISGHRSVSWYQQTPGQGLQFLFEYFSETQRNKGNFPGRFSGRQFSNSRSEMNVSTLELGDSALYLCASSPGTSYFRTDTQYFGPGTRLTVL.

This clonotype was counted only a few times. The genes are TRBV12-3 or TRBV12-4 and TRBJ2-1; D is unclear. Trimming pared 9 bases from V and 2 bases from J, leaving 17 bases between. CDR3 length: 15 residues. In nucleotides, the CDR3 is TGTGCCAGTTCTTCAGTTTACGGGCCCTACAATGAGCAGTTCTTC. As protein: CASSSVYGPYNEQFF.

The J gene is TRBJ2-3, the V gene TRBV5-6; D perhaps matches TRBD1 (5 bases). The CDR3 extends over 16 amino acids. Germline V gene lookup returns CDR1 SGHDT and CDR2 YYEEEE. The ends were cut back, 0 bases at V and 4 bases at J, with 15 bases in the middle. This chain's CDR3 is CASSLGAGWTADTQYF. In DNA form, the CDR3 reads TGTGCCAGCAGCTTGGGAGCAGGGTGGACGGCAGATACGCAGTATTTT.

This clonotype came up a few times. The V call is TRBV25-1, the J call TRBJ2-1; TRBD2 matches 7 bases. CDR1 and CDR2 from the germline V gene are MGHDK and SYGVNS. Trimming cost V 7 bases and J 5 bases; bases outside gene matches: 14. This CDR3 is 16 amino acids long. CDR3 sequence reads: CASTLPRGSNDNEQFF. As DNA, the CDR3 is TGTGCCAGCACTCTCCCTCGCGGGAGTAACGACAATGAGCAGTTCTTC.

The V gene is TRBV29-1, the J gene TRBJ2-3, with 12 positions matching TRBD2. The CDR3 covers 18 residues. Trimming cost V 1 base and J 0 bases; bases outside gene matches: 8. Germline CDR1 and CDR2: SQVTM and ANQGSEA. As DNA, the CDR3 is TGCAGCGTTGAAGGAGGGGCTAGCGGGAGGGGGAGCACAGATACGCAGTATTTT. It translates to CSVEGGASGRGSTDTQYF.